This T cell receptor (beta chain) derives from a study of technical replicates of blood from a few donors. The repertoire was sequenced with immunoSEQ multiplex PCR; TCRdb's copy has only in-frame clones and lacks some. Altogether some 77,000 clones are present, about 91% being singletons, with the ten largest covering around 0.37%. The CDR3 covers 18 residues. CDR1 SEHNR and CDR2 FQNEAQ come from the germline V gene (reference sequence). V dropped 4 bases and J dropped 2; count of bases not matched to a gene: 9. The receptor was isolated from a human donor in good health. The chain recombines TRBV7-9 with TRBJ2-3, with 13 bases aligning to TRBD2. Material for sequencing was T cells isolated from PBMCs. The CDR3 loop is CASSSRTSGRVPTDTQYF. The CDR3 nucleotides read TGTGCCAGCAGCTCTCGAACTAGCGGGAGGGTGCCCACAGATACGCAGTATTTT.